Shown below are 30 T cell receptor beta chains from a single sample sequenced in a study of control samples from healthy donors and cancer patients. The table came from immunoSEQ multiplex PCR; TCRdb's copy has only in-frame clones and leaves some out. The table has roughly 130,000 clones, around 90% seen once. The sequenced sample consisted of blood. These receptors were taken from a man younger than 30 in good health.

The V gene is TRBV6-2 or TRBV6-3, the J gene TRBJ2-3; D is undetermined. The V gene's germline CDR1 is MNHEY and CDR2 SVGEGT. V was trimmed by 0 bases and J by 2 bases, leaving 15 bases between them. The CDR3 sequence is 17 residues long. The CDR3 here is CASSYSIREDNTDTQYF. The CDR3 DNA is TGTGCCAGCAGTTACTCGATCAGAGAAGACAACACAGATACGCAGTATTTT.

The rearrangement uses TRBV3-1 (or the pseudogene TRBV3-2) and TRBJ2-7; 9 nucleotides line up with TRBD2. The CDR3 has 17 amino acids. With 4 bases clipped from V and 1 base from J, the junction kept 11 bases outside the gene matches. In germline, CDR1 is LGHDT, CDR2 YNNKEL (reference sequence). CDR3 DNA sequence: TGTGCCAGCAGCCCTAGCTACAGGACTAGCGCTTCCTACGAGCAGTACTTC. Amino acid sequence: CASSPSYRTSASYEQYF.

Here the CDR3 DNA reads TGTGCCAGCAGCCAAGAGGGGGCGGGGACCGGGGAGCTGTTTTTT. As protein: CASSQEGAGTGELFF. This chain joins TRBV3-1 (or the pseudogene TRBV3-2) and TRBJ2-2; D possibly matches TRBD1 or TRBD2 (6 bases each). The CDR3 has 15 residues. Germline V CDR1 and CDR2: LGHDT, YNNKEL (reference sequence). Trimming pared 0 bases from V and 5 bases from J, leaving 10 bases between.

This rearrangement joins TRBV11-3 to TRBJ2-5; D may be TRBD1 or TRBD2 (5 bases each). Germline loops: CDR1 SGHNT, CDR2 YENEEA. This CDR3 region has 13 residues. The V end lost 4 bases, the J end lost 4 bases, and 10 bases lay between the germline ends. Here the CDR3 reads CASSSPGAETQYF. The DNA of the CDR3 is TGTGCCAGCAGCTCGCCCGGGGCAGAGACCCAGTACTTC.

This clone was seen once. For the CDR3, the DNA is TGTGCCAGCAGTCCACTCTCGGCCGCTGGAAACACCATATATTTT. It encodes CASSPLSAAGNTIYF. The V call is TRBV2, the J call TRBJ1-3; D not certain. CDR1 is SNHLY, CDR2 FYNNEI, per germline. Trimming shortened V by 5 bases and J by 2 bases, and 13 bases separated the two germline ends. The CDR3 length is 15 residues.

The chain uses TRBV5-4 and TRBJ2-1; no clear D gene. This CDR3 has 12 residues. V was clipped by 5 bases and J by 5 bases, with 8 bases between them. CDR1 SGHNT and CDR2 YYREEE come from the germline V gene (reference sequence). CDR3 bases: TGTGCCAGCAGAAATGACCACAATGAGCAGTTCTTC. Translated: CASRNDHNEQFF.

The rearrangement joins TRBV28 to TRBJ2-2, with D possibly TRBD1 on 5 matching bases. The CDR3 length is 12 residues. The V end lost 5 bases, the J end lost 5 bases, and 6 bases lay between the germline ends. Germline CDR1 MDHEN, CDR2 SYDVKM. CDR3 coding DNA: TGTGCCAGCAGTGCAGGGACCGGGGAGCTGTTTTTT. Translating gives CASSAGTGELFF.

As concerns this clone: The same CDR3 arises from other DNA sequences in this sample as well. The genes are TRBV9 and TRBJ2-3; tentative D call: TRBD1 (5 bases). Trimming cost V 0 bases and J 6 bases, with 5 bases left between them. This CDR3 region has 12 residues. CDR1 is SGDLS, CDR2 YYNGEE, per germline. As DNA, the CDR3 is TGTGCCAGCAGCGTAGCAGGGGATACGCAGTATTTT. Its protein product is CASSVAGDTQYF.

The chain employs TRBV4-1 and TRBJ1-1; D is perhaps TRBD1 (5 bases). The CDR3 totals 15 residues. The germline V and J ends were trimmed by 1 base and 4 bases, with 13 bases remaining between them. Germline V gene data show CDR1 as MGHRA and CDR2 as YSYEKL. For the CDR3, the DNA is TGCGCCAGCAGCCAAGGGCAGGTTGGGGGCACTGAAGCTTTCTTT. Protein product: CASSQGQVGGTEAFF.

The CDR3 sequence is CASSDGNQRAQYF. CDR3 DNA sequence: TGCGCCAGCAGTGACGGGAACCAACGGGCCCAGTACTTC. The chain is built from TRBV10-2 and TRBJ2-5; perhaps TRBD2 as D (5 bases). V lost 3 bases and J lost 9, with 14 bases in between. The CDR3 is made up of 13 amino acids. CDR1 is WSHSY, CDR2 SAAADI, per germline.

CDR3 in amino acids: CAGPGGEEQYV. CDR3 in DNA: TGCGCCGGACCCGGGGGGGAGGAGCAGTACGTC. J is TRBJ2-7 and V is TRBV10-1; 8 bases are shared with TRBD2. In germline, CDR1 is WNHNN, CDR2 SYGVQD (reference sequence). V lost 11 bases, J lost 7 bases, and 7 bases stayed unmatched. CDR3 length: 11 amino acids.

V and J are TRBV5-1 and TRBJ1-4; no definite D call. Germline CDR1 reads SGHRS; CDR2 reads YFSETQ. V was cut by 5 bases and J by 5 bases, with 7 bases left in between. This CDR3 is built from 12 residues. CDR3 residues: CASRGFNEKLFF. Written as DNA, the CDR3 is TGCGCCAGCAGAGGGTTCAATGAAAAACTGTTTTTT.

The chain combines TRBV7-9 with TRBJ2-4, with a possible D match to TRBD2 (5 bases). There are 13 residues in the CDR3. V gave up 7 bases and J gave up 3 bases, with 10 bases separating them. The V gene's germline CDR1 is SEHNR and CDR2 FQNEAQ (reference sequence). The CDR3 sequence is CASTLGSKNIQYF. DNA of the CDR3: TGTGCCAGCACCCTAGGGAGCAAAAACATTCAGTACTTC.

The rearrangement links TRBV5-1 to TRBJ1-1; D remains unclear. V was trimmed by 4 bases and J by 5 bases, leaving 15 bases between them. This CDR3 has 14 amino acids. CDR1 is SGHRS and CDR2 is YFSETQ in the germline V gene. The CDR3 DNA sequence: TGCGCCAGCAGCGTAGACTTCCCGTCAACTGAAGCTTTCTTT. It yields the protein CASSVDFPSTEAFF.

V usage is TRBV2 and J usage is TRBJ2-3; 11 bases map to TRBD2. V lost 6 bases to trimming and J lost 3 bases; unmatched junction nucleotides: 11. Germline loops: CDR1 SNHLY, CDR2 FYNNEI. The CDR3 runs 17 residues. The CDR3 DNA is TGTGCCAGCAGCCTCACTAGCGGGGGTTCCTTTACAGATACGCAGTATTTT. This sequence encodes CASSLTSGGSFTDTQYF.

This chain links TRBV5-1 with TRBJ2-2; 9 nucleotides line up with TRBD2. J lost 1 base, V lost 0 bases, and 1 base had no gene match. Germline-derived CDR1 and CDR2 are SGHRS and YFSETQ. This CDR3 is built from 16 residues. DNA for the CDR3: TGCGCCAGCAGCTTGGTAGCGGGGGTGAACACCGGGGAGCTGTTTTTT. Translating it yields CASSLVAGVNTGELFF.

The CDR3 spells CASSRPRGVRDGYTF. The CDR3 coding sequence is TGTGCCAGCAGCCGACCCAGGGGGGTAAGGGATGGCTACACCTTC. V and J are TRBV7-9 and TRBJ1-2, with TRBD1 matching 7 bases. Germline V gene sequence: CDR1 SEHNR, CDR2 FQNEAQ (reference sequence). V trimming: 5 bases; J trimming: 6 bases; junction bases outside the gene matches: 12. This CDR3 is 15 amino acids long.

The chain is built from TRBV20-1 and TRBJ1-2; D gene ambiguous. The V gene lost 5 bases and the J gene lost 5 bases, with 6 bases spanning the gap. Germline CDR1 reads DFQATT; CDR2 reads SNEGSKA (reference sequence). The CDR3 is 10 amino acids. The CDR3: CSAQQYGYTF. DNA for the CDR3: TGCAGTGCTCAACAGTATGGCTACACCTTC.

The chain is built from TRBV12-3 or TRBV12-4 and TRBJ2-7; a weak D match, TRBD1 (5 bases). The CDR3 has 13 amino acids. The germline V and J ends were trimmed by 2 bases and 6 bases, with 11 bases remaining between them. CDR3 sequence (DNA): TGTGCCAGCAGTTTATCGCAGGGAACCGAGCAGTACGTC. Translated, it gives CASSLSQGTEQYV.

CDR3 residues: CASSLNTGENNSPLHF. DNA for the CDR3: TGTGCCAGCAGCTTAAACACAGGGGAAAATAATTCACCCCTCCACTTT. The chain carries TRBV7-2 and TRBJ1-6; 7 positions agree with TRBD1. With V trimmed by 2 bases and J by 5 bases, 6 bases remained unmatched. There are 16 residues in the CDR3. In germline, CDR1 is SGHTA, CDR2 FQGNSA. The full variable domain, completed using reference TRBV7-2 and TRBJ1-6, is GAGVSQSPSNKVTEKGKDVELRCDPISGHTALYWYRQSLGQGLEFLIYFQGNSAPDKSGLPSDRFSAERTGGSVSTLTIQRTQQEDSAVYLCASSLNTGENNSPLHFGNGTRLTVT.

This chain joins TRBV10-2 and TRBJ2-3; D gene ambiguous. CDR3 size: 12 residues. Germline lookup yields CDR1 WSHSY and CDR2 SAAADI. V was clipped by 6 bases and J by 5 bases, with 9 bases between them. The CDR3 coding sequence is TGCGCCAGCAGCCTTGGGTTAGATACGCAGTATTTT. It translates to CASSLGLDTQYF.

The chain links TRBV7-9 to TRBJ1-1; D might be TRBD1 (5 bases). The CDR3 has 15 amino acids. The germline V gene encodes CDR1 SEHNR and CDR2 FQNEAQ (reference sequence). V gave up 5 bases and J gave up 2 bases, with 15 bases separating them. CDR3: CASSIPGTSNTEAFF. The CDR3 DNA reads as TGTGCCAGCAGCATCCCCGGGACTTCTAACACTGAAGCTTTCTTT.

The rearrangement joins TRBV6-5 to TRBJ2-3; tentatively, D is TRBD1 (6 bases). From germline, CDR1 is MNHEY and CDR2 SVGAGI. The CDR3 is 13 amino acids. The ends were cut back, 9 bases at V and 3 bases at J, with 13 bases in the middle. The CDR3 loop is CASTGFATDTQYF. The CDR3 DNA follows: TGTGCCAGTACAGGGTTCGCGACAGATACGCAGTATTTT.

This clone is a singleton in its sample. The chain uses TRBV5-1 and TRBJ2-6; 7 nucleotides line up with TRBD2. Losses at the gene ends were 3 bases for V and 1 base for J; bases not matched to a gene: 7. The CDR3 totals 17 residues. Germline CDR1 SGHRS, CDR2 YFSETQ. In nucleotides, the CDR3 is TGCGCCAGCAGCTCCCTCGACGGGGGGTCTGGGGCCAACGTCCTGACTTTC. Protein product: CASSSLDGGSGANVLTF. Full variable domain (outside the CDR3, taken from reference TRBV5-1 and TRBJ2-6): KAGVTQTPRYLIKTRGQQVTLSCSPISGHRSVSWYQQTPGQGLQFLFEYFSETQRNKGNFPGRFSGRQFSNSRSEMNVSTLELGDSALYLCASSSLDGGSGANVLTFGAGSRLTVL.

This clone has just a few counts. The rearrangement uses TRBV21-1 and TRBJ2-2; the table's D call, TRBD2, has no DNA check behind it. TRBV21-1 is termed a pseudogene. The CDR3 runs to 14 residues. Written as DNA, the CDR3 is TGTGCCAGCAGCAAAGGGGAGGGAACCGGGGAGCTGTTTTTT. Translated, it gives CASSKGEGTGELFF.

This chain connects TRBV16 to TRBJ1-3, with unresolved D. Germline values: CDR1 KGHSY, CDR2 FQNENV. The V end lost 4 bases, the J end lost 0 bases, and 7 bases lay between the germline ends. This CDR3 has 14 residues. The CDR3 sequence: CASSRGNSGNTIYF. In DNA form, the CDR3 reads TGTGCCAGCAGCCGCGGGAACTCTGGAAACACCATATATTTT.

The V gene is TRBV9, the J gene TRBJ2-5; 7 positions match TRBD1. Trimming at V came to 4 bases and at J to 0 bases, leaving 6 bases not matched to a gene. Germline values: CDR1 SGDLS, CDR2 YYNGEE. CDR3 size: 15 residues. Written as DNA, the CDR3 is TGTGCCAGCAGCCCCGGGGACAGAGACCAAGAGACCCAGTACTTC. Protein: CASSPGDRDQETQYF.

This chain links TRBV9 with TRBJ1-1; 8 bases map to TRBD1. Germline values: CDR1 SGDLS, CDR2 YYNGEE. The trim removed 0 bases at V and 10 bases at J, leaving 17 bases unmatched. This CDR3 is built from 17 residues. The CDR3 sequence is CASSVDPVTGGGLGAFF. In nucleotides, the CDR3 is TGTGCCAGCAGCGTAGACCCTGTAACAGGGGGGGGGTTAGGAGCTTTCTTT.

The CDR3 is CASSQDFGRYNYGYTF. For the CDR3, the DNA is TGCGCCAGCAGCCAAGACTTCGGCAGATACAACTATGGCTACACCTTC. The J gene is TRBJ1-2, the V gene TRBV4-1, with no clear D. The CDR3 is 16 amino acids. The V end lost 0 bases, the J end lost 2 bases, and 13 bases lay between the germline ends. Per the germline V gene, CDR1 is MGHRA and CDR2 is YSYEKL.

This chain uses TRBV10-3 with TRBJ2-1, with 13 bases fitting TRBD2. The CDR3 covers 14 residues. Per germline, CDR1 ENHRY and CDR2 SYGVKD. V lost 10 bases and J lost 10; bases outside the gene matches: 10. The CDR3 sequence is CATRTSGGPREQFF. CDR3 DNA: TGTGCCACCAGGACTAGCGGGGGCCCTCGGGAGCAGTTCTTC.